This T cell receptor (beta chain) was sequenced in a study of T cells in Graves' hyperthyroidism and ophthalmopathy (dated by TCRdb to 2018 to 2020). With regard to the full study: Peripheral blood samples were taken at the time of initial diagnosis, prior to any treatment. TCR V-J signatures able to tell the groups apart were searched for in a discovery cohort of 90 to 100 patients, of whom over 40 had Graves' ophthalmopathy and roughly 57 had stable Graves' hyperthyroidism. Prospective prediction of ophthalmopathy was tested in an independent validation cohort of 18 to 20 hyperthyroidism patients and 15 to 17 patients who later progressed to ophthalmopathy. The roughly 99 discovery patients were divided at random into training and test sets in a 7:3 ratio. Thyroid tissue and blood T-cell repertoires from several Graves' hyperthyroidism patients were also compared in the study. Once sampling was done, hyperthyroidism patients were given methimazole at a starting dose of 30 mg daily, whereas ophthalmopathy patients were given high-dose intravenous methylprednisolone. The paper reports TCR Vbeta CDR3 sequencing of 135 peripheral blood samples: under 45 ophthalmopathy, fewer than 85 hyperthyroidism and approximately 17 progressor patients.

Overall study outcomes, separate from this receptor: Blood samples also contained most of the expanded thyroid clonotypes (frequency above 0.001), which suggests that blood repertoires may reflect thyroid immune responses. No statistical method was used to set the sample size in advance, and investigators knew the group allocation. A 13 V-J signature model separated ophthalmopathy from stable hyperthyroidism, with approximately 87% sensitivity and roughly 81% specificity in cross-validation and 80%/75% in testing. In validation, progression to ophthalmopathy was predicted by the model with around 70% sensitivity and roughly 76% specificity, a median of roughly 6.4 months before onset.

Amplification of TCR beta CDR3 regions was carried out from RNA transcripts. The TCR CDR3 was subjected to a first round of RT-PCR using the HTBI primer set and the Qiagen OneStep RT-PCR kit. Libraries were constructed in a second round of multiplex PCR, after which size selection and purification were performed. Sequencing of the libraries was done on an Illumina HiSeq2000 using paired-end 100 bp reads. Per the source publication's procedure: SOAPnuke was used to process the raw data, throwing out any read that contained adapters or uncalled bases, had a mean Phred below 15, or lacked an exact constant-primer or identifier match. High-quality paired reads were merged with COPE v1.2.5, and unique nucleotide sequences were defined as clonotypes. MiTCR v1.1 was used to align clonotypes to the IMGT TRBV, TRBD and TRBJ reference segments. Analysis was restricted to V-J combinations with a frequency above 0.0001, which covered roughly 99% of repertoires. A TCS score was defined as the ratio of F50 (clonal expansion) to E x V (chaos), with BLOSUM62-based TCRdist applied between CDR3 peptides within each V-J. Welch's t-statistics and random forest reduced 514 V-J features to 13, which were used in a naive Bayes classifier (R e1071). The Morisita-Horn index was used to measure how similar the thyroid and blood repertoires were. TCRdb passed the public sequencing reads through fastp at Q25 and MiXCR, retaining productive beta sequences. Duplicate CDR3 protein sequences are folded into a single record with the most common DNA and genes. These V and J calls rely on TCRdb rather than the paper's analysis. A total of fewer than 750,000 distinct CDR3 sequences appear in this sample, about 15% of them only once. The ten largest clones represent 4% to 5.5% of the sample.

In the ophthalmopathy patients, disease was moderately to severely active, with a Clinical Activity Score of 3 or more, a NOSPECS grade of 4 or more, and a duration of less than 3 months. Patients with uncontrolled infections, other autoimmune diseases, pregnancy or lactation were excluded. Diagnoses were established on the basis of clinical symptoms, serum thyroxine and TRAb, thyroid ultrasound, and orbital computed tomography. Ficoll-Paque density gradient centrifugation was used to isolate PBMCs from about 10 ml of fresh peripheral blood. Total RNA was extracted with Trizol reagent, and quality was checked on an Agilent 2100 Bioanalyzer. Reading from cysteine to phenylalanine, the CDR3 counts 15 amino acids. This entry keeps only the CDR3 DNA: 45 bases, framed from base 1. V loses 5 bases, J loses 2 bases, and the germline ends lie 16 bases apart. This clonotype was counted at least ten times. Its antigen remains unidentified. No base-level quality is on record; no much larger clone is a single base apart.

Here the chain combines TRBV12-3 or TRBV12-4 and TRBJ2-7, and the D gene may be TRBD2, 5 bases matching. Sequences were obtained from blood. The TCR comes from a woman aged 40 to 49 with Graves' ophthalmopathy. The CDR3 reads as follows: CASSAWTGSAYEQYF. The nucleotide sequence reads TGTGCCAGCAGTGCCTGGACGGGGAGCGCCTACGAGCAGTACTTC.